This TCR beta chain is from a study of T cell changes during pregnancy in multiple sclerosis. The assay was immunoSEQ multiplex PCR, and TCRdb's table has in-frame clones only and misses some. The sample includes 65,000 to 95,000 clones, approximately 94% of them seen just once. CDR3 length: 12 residues. V shed 1 base and J shed 6 bases, with 3 bases lying between them. Germline values: CDR1 LNHNV, CDR2 YYDKDF (reference sequence). The receptor's source is a female donor in good health, enrolled as a control in a pregnancy study. The J gene is TRBJ2-2, the V gene TRBV15; no definite D call. The material was peripheral blood, obtained after pregnancy. The CDR3 reads CATSRVSGELFF. Here the CDR3 DNA reads TGTGCCACCAGCAGAGTATCCGGGGAGCTGTTTTTT.